This TCR beta chain derives from a study of shared clonotypes between healthy human individuals. The donors, all of them Caucasian adults, lived in Nashville, Tennessee. As processed by the authors: Junction-only sequences without quality scores were provided by ImmunoSEQ, so filtering was different. Sequencing was performed with immunoSEQ multiplex PCR; in TCRdb, only in-frame clones are kept and a portion is missing. V and J calls and clone size come straight from that table; D and trimming were deduced from the DNA. The repertoire holds over 2 million clones, with around 92% as singletons. Study outcomes and limitations: The donor pool, a small one, limited the genetic and exposure-history diversity represented.

About this clone: Its target is unknown.

Sequencing used naive CD4+ T cells from PBMCs. The subset: CD45RA+ positively selected. The origin of this receptor is a man aged 18 to 30 in good health. Some clones in this sample may be carry-over from other donors' samples.

The CDR3 spells CASSSGLTLSYEQYF. CDR3 coding DNA: TGTGCCAGCAGTTCGGGACTAACCCTTTCCTACGAGCAGTACTTC. The chain is built from TRBV28 and TRBJ2-7; 7 bases fit TRBD2. This CDR3 spans 15 amino acids. CDR1 is MDHEN and CDR2 is SYDVKM in the germline V gene. V shed 4 bases and J 1 base; nucleotides not matched to a gene: 7.